The rows below give T cell receptor beta chains drawn from one sample of a study of T cells in Graves' hyperthyroidism and ophthalmopathy. TCRdb ran MiXCR on the multiplex PCR reads and lists one entry per CDR3 protein. This table holds some 600,000 distinct CDR3 sequences, approximately 15% found once. Material for sequencing was blood. Source of these receptors: a young woman with Graves' hyperthyroidism that later progressed to Graves' ophthalmopathy. Each CDR3 is given with its conserved first and last residue. Size is omitted from some rows. Given values are once, few, many or a class for expanded clones.

j_call v_call clone_size cdr3_aa
TRBJ2-1 TRBV2 many CASSVLAGVINEQFF
TRBJ2-1 TRBV9 - CASSVGWRRDNEQFF
TRBJ2-3 TRBV7-9 many CASGPPSTDTQYF
TRBJ2-5 TRBV19 many CASSRNSPQGQETQYF
TRBJ1-1 TRBV30 many CAWKRGPEAFF
TRBJ1-2 TRBV29-1 many CSVYGQNYGYTF
TRBJ2-3 TRBV20-1 many CSARKREGGDTQYF
TRBJ2-1 TRBV9 many CASSDVAGERANEQFF
TRBJ2-7 TRBV11-2 many CASSLGAGAYEQYF
TRBJ1-5 TRBV6-1 many CASSTGRGNQPQHF
TRBJ1-1 TRBV19 many CASSSYRGGGTEAFF
TRBJ2-3 TRBV18 many CASSPQSRDTQYF
TRBJ1-4 TRBV5-1 few CASSLSTGSEKLFF
TRBJ2-3 TRBV6-2/TRBV6-3 many CASSSGTGGLDTQYF
TRBJ2-5 TRBV11-3 many CASSQPGHGETQYF
TRBJ2-1 TRBV4-1 - CASRYRVELNEQFF
TRBJ2-7 TRBV2 - CASEGLRTGEQYF
TRBJ2-7 TRBV28 many CASRSPSGGFTYEQYF
TRBJ2-2 TRBV3-1 - CASSQDPGRRLFF